Listed here are 29 T cell receptor beta chains from one sample, sequenced in a study. TCRdb called the 5' RACE reads again in MiXCR, with one record for every CDR3 protein. In the table there are roughly 60,000 distinct CDR3 sequences, approximately 27% of which are singletons. Tregs were sorted as CD4+CD25+CD127-/low cells. Sequenced: tumor-infiltrating Tregs sorted from the breast tumor. The receptors were gathered from a female donor with breast cancer.

The V gene is TRBV30, the J gene TRBJ2-5; D call uncertain. Germline values: CDR1 GTSNPN, CDR2 SVGIG (reference sequence). This CDR3 comprises 13 residues. V was cut by 3 bases and J by 2 bases, with 10 bases left in between. The CDR3 DNA sequence: TGTGCCTGGAGCATACAGTTTCAAGAGACCCAGTACTTC. It yields the protein CAWSIQFQETQYF.

The rearrangement joins TRBV5-4 to TRBJ2-5, with TRBD2 matching 8 bases. The CDR3 extends over 19 amino acids. Germline V CDR1 and CDR2: SGHNT, YYREEE (reference sequence). V dropped 0 bases and J dropped 0; count of bases not matched to a gene: 13. CDR3 coding DNA: TGTGCCAGCAGCTTGGAGGTTCTTTCGGCGGGGGGCAACCAAGAGACCCAGTACTTC. Protein sequence: CASSLEVLSAGGNQETQYF.

This clonotype was counted only a few times. The chain uses TRBV3-1 and TRBJ2-5, with 8 positions matching TRBD2. The V gene's germline CDR1 is LGHDT and CDR2 YNNKEL (reference sequence). J was trimmed by 2 bases and V by 4 bases; bases with no gene match: 12. The CDR3 spans 17 residues. CDR3 nucleotides: TGTGCCAGCAGCCTACAAGAGGTTACTAGCGGTCAAGAGACCCAGTACTTC. This translates into CASSLQEVTSGQETQYF.

This chain uses TRBV6-1 with TRBJ2-7; 7 nucleotides align to TRBD1. The CDR3 loop spans 15 amino acids. The germline V gene has CDR1 MNHNS and CDR2 SASEGT. With 5 bases clipped from V and 6 bases from J, the junction kept 13 bases outside the gene matches. CDR3: CASSSRQGYSREQYF. CDR3 in DNA: TGTGCCAGCAGTTCAAGACAGGGTTATTCTCGCGAGCAGTACTTC.

On this clonotype itself: One end of the junction is discordant with germline, which a read error may explain. The chain recombines TRBV2 with TRBJ2-2, with D perhaps being TRBD1 or TRBD2 (6 bases each). The germline V gene has CDR1 SNHLY and CDR2 FYNNEI. The CDR3 is 16 residues long. The CDR3 DNA sequence: TGTGCCAGCAGTGAATACGGAATCAGGGACACCGGGGGGCTGTTTTTT. It codes for CASSEYGIRDTGGLFF.

The count of this clonotype is one. The chain couples TRBV6-6 to TRBJ2-6, with D tentatively TRBD1 (5 bases). The CDR3 contains 15 residues. The V and J ends lost 2 bases and 6 bases respectively, with 11 bases between them. The germline V gene encodes CDR1 MNHNY and CDR2 SVGAGI (reference sequence). CDR3 in amino acids: CASSYNPGQANVLTF. The CDR3 region has the DNA TGTGCCAGCAGTTACAATCCAGGGCAGGCCAACGTCCTGACTTTC.

The chain joins TRBV3-1 to TRBJ1-5; D not resolved. Germline V gene sequence: CDR1 LGHDT, CDR2 YNNKEL (reference sequence). CDR3 length: 14 amino acids. V was clipped by 0 bases and J by 7 bases, with 10 bases between them. The DNA for the CDR3 is TGTGCCAGCAGCCAAGATACGTTCGCACAGCCCCAGCATTTT. This codes for CASSQDTFAQPQHF.

The chain combines TRBV5-1 with TRBJ2-3; perhaps TRBD2 as D (6 bases). This CDR3 spans 15 amino acids. Germline V gene data show CDR1 as SGHRS and CDR2 as YFSETQ. V was cut by 5 bases and J by 2 bases, with 15 bases left in between. As DNA, the CDR3 is TGCGCCAGCAGTTACGGGACTCCTCTCACAGATACGCAGTATTTT. It translates to CASSYGTPLTDTQYF. Full variable domain (missing parts from reference TRBV5-1 and TRBJ2-3): KAGVTQTPRYLIKTRGQQVTLSCSPISGHRSVSWYQQTPGQGLQFLFEYFSETQRNKGNFPGRFSGRQFSNSRSEMNVSTLELGDSALYLCASSYGTPLTDTQYFGPGTRLTVL.

On this clonotype itself: This clone may be a read error of a much larger clone one base away. J is TRBJ2-7 and V is TRBV6-5; D remains ambiguous. CDR3 length: 13 amino acids. CDR1 and CDR2 (germline): MNHEY, SVGAGI. V lost 5 bases and J lost 0, with 8 bases in between. The chain's CDR3 is CASSRHSSYEQYF. In nucleotides, the CDR3 is TGTGCCAGCAGTCGCCACAGCTCCTACGAGCAGTACTTC.

As to this clonotype: A much bigger clone sits one base away, suggesting this may be a read error. V usage is TRBV11-3 and J usage is TRBJ1-1; no clear D gene. V lost 8 bases and J lost 5, with 15 bases in between. The CDR3 spans 13 residues. CDR1 is SGHNT, CDR2 YENEEA, per germline. The CDR3 reads CASGWSDSTEAFF. CDR3 bases: TGTGCCAGCGGCTGGAGTGACTCTACTGAAGCTTTCTTT.

This clonotype was counted between two and nine times. The CDR3 bases are TGTGCCAGCAGCCAGACAGTTAATTCACCCCTCCACTTT. It codes for CASSQTVNSPLHF. V usage is TRBV7-3 and J usage is TRBJ1-6, with D perhaps TRBD1 (5 bases). This CDR3 region has 13 residues. Looked up from germline, CDR1 is SGHTA and CDR2 is FQGTGA. Trimming pared 5 bases from V and 6 bases from J, leaving 8 bases between.

This clonotype has just a few counts. CDR3 nucleotides: TGCGCCAGCAGCCAAGAAGGGACAAATACCTACGAGCAGTACGTC. Protein product: CASSQEGTNTYEQYV. This rearrangement joins TRBV4-3 to TRBJ2-7; D may be TRBD1 (6 bases). Germline V gives CDR1 LGHNA, CDR2 YSLEER. The CDR3 runs 15 residues. V shed 0 bases and J shed 2 bases, with 11 bases lying between them.

Worth noting for this clonotype: This may be a read error: a much more frequent sequence differs by one nucleotide. The J gene is TRBJ2-1, the V gene TRBV20-1, with 8 bases lining up with TRBD2. From germline, CDR1 is DFQATT and CDR2 SNEGSKA (reference sequence). The CDR3 runs to 15 residues. After removal of 7 bases from V and 5 bases from J, the junction contained 13 bases not matched to a gene. Here the CDR3 reads CSVSPLADSNNEQFF. In DNA form, the CDR3 reads TGCAGTGTAAGCCCACTAGCGGACAGTAACAATGAGCAGTTCTTC.

This clonotype turned up a few times. V is TRBV24-1 and J is TRBJ2-3, with 13 bases aligning to TRBD2. The length of the CDR3 is 16 residues. Germline V lookup: CDR1 KGHDR, CDR2 SFDVKD. V shed 0 bases and J 4 bases; nucleotides not matched to a gene: 0. CDR3 in amino acids: CATSDLGLAGADTQYF. In DNA, the CDR3 is TGTGCCACCAGTGATTTGGGACTAGCGGGAGCAGATACGCAGTATTTT.

The V and J genes are TRBV20-1 and TRBJ1-1; D call uncertain. The ends were cut back, 4 bases at V and 4 bases at J, with 10 bases in the middle. CDR3 size: 12 residues. CDR1 and CDR2 (germline): DFQATT, SNEGSKA (reference sequence). The CDR3 DNA reads TGCAGTGCTATGGCAGACCTCACTGAAGCTTTCTTT. Its protein is CSAMADLTEAFF.

This clonotype turned up a few times. The chain carries TRBV10-3 and TRBJ2-5; D gene unclear. The CDR3 is 14 amino acids. V lost 5 bases, J lost 3 bases, and 13 bases lay in between. The V gene's germline CDR1 is ENHRY and CDR2 SYGVKD. DNA of the CDR3: TGTGCCATCAGTAATGAGCCTTTGGAAGAGACCCAGTACTTC. Protein: CAISNEPLEETQYF.

The chain links TRBV7-2 to TRBJ2-1, with 12 bases identical to TRBD2. V lost 3 bases, J lost 7 bases, and 4 bases stayed unmatched. In germline, CDR1 is SGHTA, CDR2 FQGNSA. The CDR3 contains 15 residues. Written as DNA, the CDR3 is TGTGCCAGCAGCTTCATGACTAGCGGGAGAAATGAGCAGTTCTTC. It codes for CASSFMTSGRNEQFF.

This clonotype was observed a handful of times. This chain joins TRBV18 and TRBJ2-6; no reliable D call. Trimming took 5 bases from V and 3 from J, leaving 5 bases between them. The length of the CDR3 is 13 residues. In germline, CDR1 is KGHSH, CDR2 LQKENI. CDR3 in DNA: TGTGCCAGCTCATCAGTTGGGGCCAACGTCCTGACTTTC. It codes for CASSSVGANVLTF. The full variable domain, completed using reference TRBV18 and TRBJ2-6, is NAGVMQNPRHLVRRRGQEARLRCSPMKGHSHVYWYRQLPEEGLKFMVYLQKENIIDESGMPKERFSAEFPKEGPSILRIQQVVRGDSAAYFCASSSVGANVLTFGAGSRLTVL.

The chain joins TRBV5-1 to TRBJ1-1; D possibly corresponds to TRBD1 (6 bases). Per germline, CDR1 SGHRS and CDR2 YFSETQ. The CDR3 has 15 amino acids. V was shortened by 4 bases and J by 1 base, with 14 bases between the two germline ends. CDR3 loop: CASSPLPGANTEAFF. As DNA, the CDR3 is TGCGCCAGCAGCCCGTTACCGGGGGCGAACACTGAAGCTTTCTTT.

This clonotype has a handful of counts. As DNA, the CDR3 is TGTGCCAGCAGCTCGGTGAGAGCGGGTCCCGGAGGGGATACGCAGTATTTT. This translates into CASSSVRAGPGGDTQYF. The chain links TRBV7-3 to TRBJ2-3; D is possibly TRBD2 (6 bases). The germline gives CDR1 SGHTA, CDR2 FQGTGA. The V end was cut by 4 bases, the J end by 6 bases, with 23 bases between. The CDR3 totals 17 residues.

The rearrangement links TRBV4-2 to TRBJ1-2, with TRBD1 matching 8 bases. This CDR3 is built from 15 residues. Germline values: CDR1 LGHNA, CDR2 YNFKEQ. J lost 7 bases, V lost 3 bases, and 10 bases had no gene match. The CDR3 sequence is CASSQASRGQGGYTF. The CDR3, as DNA: TGTGCCAGCAGCCAGGCCTCCAGGGGGCAGGGTGGCTACACCTTC.

J is TRBJ1-2 and V is TRBV7-9, with TRBD1 matching over 7 bases. After removal of 5 bases from V and 0 bases from J, the junction contained 9 bases not matched to a gene. The CDR3 runs to 16 residues. Germline V gene sequence: CDR1 SEHNR, CDR2 FQNEAQ (reference sequence). Here the CDR3 DNA reads TGTGCCAGCAGCCGCGGACAGGTCCTAGCTAACTATGGCTACACCTTC. Its translation: CASSRGQVLANYGYTF.

Sample share makes this clonotype medium-sized. The chain uses TRBV5-5 and TRBJ2-1; D is unclear. Per the germline V gene, CDR1 is SGHKS and CDR2 is YYEKEE (reference sequence). The CDR3 is 13 amino acids. V lost 1 base and J 3 bases, leaving 5 bases between the germline ends. The CDR3 loop is CASSLLNYNEQFF. The CDR3 DNA is TGTGCCAGCAGCTTGTTGAACTACAATGAGCAGTTCTTC.

This clonotype showed up just a few times. This chain joins TRBV7-8 and TRBJ1-1, with no clear D. The germline V and J ends were trimmed by 1 base and 0 bases, with 12 bases remaining between them. Germline V lookup: CDR1 SGHVS, CDR2 FQNEAQ. The CDR3 spans 16 residues. The CDR3 loop is CASSLEVGSMNTEAFF. The CDR3, as DNA: TGTGCCAGCAGCTTAGAAGTCGGCAGCATGAACACTGAAGCTTTCTTT. Full variable domain (missing parts from reference TRBV7-8 and TRBJ1-1): GAGVSQSPRYKVAKRGQDVALRCDPISGHVSLFWYQQALGQGPEFLTYFQNEAQLDKSGLPSDRFFAERPEGSVSTLKIQRTQQEDSAVYLCASSLEVGSMNTEAFFGQGTRLTVV.

The table lists this clonotype with many counts. This sequence joins TRBV9 and TRBJ1-1; unclear D gene. V lost 3 bases and J lost 1, with 7 bases in between. Germline V gene sequence: CDR1 SGDLS, CDR2 YYNGEE. CDR3 size: 13 residues. CDR3 coding DNA: TGTGCCAGCAGCGCTGATTGGAACACTGAAGCTTTCTTT. Encoded protein: CASSADWNTEAFF.

This clonotype was seen at least ten times. The rearrangement links TRBV25-1 to TRBJ2-7; the D gene is possibly TRBD1 (7 bases). Germline V gives CDR1 MGHDK, CDR2 SYGVNS. Deletions cut 1 base from V and 0 bases from J, with 34 bases between. This CDR3 spans 23 amino acids. This CDR3 reads CASSESPLASRTGGSLVSYEQYF. The CDR3 DNA reads TGTGCCAGCAGTGAATCTCCCCTCGCTTCTCGGACAGGAGGGAGCCTAGTCTCCTACGAGCAGTACTTC.

The chain has TRBV4-2 and TRBJ2-7; 14 bases agree with TRBD2. CDR3 length equals 16 residues. The J segment lost 6 bases and the V segment lost 2 bases, leaving 6 bases of the junction unmatched. CDR1 is LGHNA, CDR2 YNFKEQ, per germline. The CDR3 loop reads CASSQRLAGGPSEQYF. In DNA, the CDR3 is TGTGCCAGCAGCCAAAGACTAGCGGGAGGGCCGAGCGAGCAGTACTTC.

The genes are TRBV7-3 and TRBJ2-5, with TRBD2 identical over 10 bases. Germline V gene sequence: CDR1 SGHTA, CDR2 FQGTGA. J lost 5 bases, V lost 5 bases, and 2 bases had no gene match. This CDR3 comprises 13 residues. CDR3 in amino acids: CASSELAGETQYF. CDR3 nucleotide sequence: TGTGCCAGCAGCGAACTAGCGGGGGAGACCCAGTACTTC.

This clonotype was seen more than once but under ten times. The chain couples TRBV5-1 to TRBJ2-3; D perhaps matches TRBD2 (6 bases). V was shortened by 0 bases and J by 5 bases, with 13 bases between the two germline ends. There are 15 residues in the CDR3. Germline CDR1 SGHRS, CDR2 YFSETQ. This chain's CDR3 is CASSLERIGGDTQYF. The CDR3 region has the DNA TGCGCCAGCAGCTTGGAGCGAATCGGGGGAGATACGCAGTATTTT.